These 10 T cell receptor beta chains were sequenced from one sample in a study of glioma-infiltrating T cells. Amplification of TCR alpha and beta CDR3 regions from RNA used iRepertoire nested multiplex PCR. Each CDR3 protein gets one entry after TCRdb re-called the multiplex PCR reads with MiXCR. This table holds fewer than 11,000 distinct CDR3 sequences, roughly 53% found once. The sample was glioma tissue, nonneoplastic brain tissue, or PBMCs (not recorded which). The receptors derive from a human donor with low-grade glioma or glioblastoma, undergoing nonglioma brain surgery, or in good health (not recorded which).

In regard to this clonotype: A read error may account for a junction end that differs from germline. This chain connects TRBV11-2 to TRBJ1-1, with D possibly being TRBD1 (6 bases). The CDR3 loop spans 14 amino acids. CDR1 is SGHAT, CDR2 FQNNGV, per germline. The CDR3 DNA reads TGTGCCAGAAGCTTATCCGCAGGGGCAAGTGAAGCTTTCTTT. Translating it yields CARSLSAGASEAFF.

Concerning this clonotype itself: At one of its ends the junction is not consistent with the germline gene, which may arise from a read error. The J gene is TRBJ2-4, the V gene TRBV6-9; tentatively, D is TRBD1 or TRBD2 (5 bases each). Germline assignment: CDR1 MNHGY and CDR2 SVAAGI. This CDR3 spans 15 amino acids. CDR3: CTSSLGERDKNIQYF. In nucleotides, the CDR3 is TGTACCAGCAGTTTAGGGGAGAGGGACAAAAACATTCAGTACTTC.

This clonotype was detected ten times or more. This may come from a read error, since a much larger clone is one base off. Here the CDR3 reads CARSLAGTDTQYF. CDR3 in DNA: TGTGCCCGCAGCTTAGCGGGCACAGATACGCAGTATTTT. This chain connects TRBV7-2 to TRBJ2-3, with D possibly TRBD2 on 6 matching bases. The CDR3 has 13 amino acids. From germline, CDR1 is SGHTA and CDR2 FQGNSA.

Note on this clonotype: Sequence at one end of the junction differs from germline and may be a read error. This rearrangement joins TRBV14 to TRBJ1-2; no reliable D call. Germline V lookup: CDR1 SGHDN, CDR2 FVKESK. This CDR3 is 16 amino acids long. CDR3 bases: TGTGCCAGCGGCCAAGATCGCCACCCAGGAGACTATGGCTACACCTTC. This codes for CASGQDRHPGDYGYTF.

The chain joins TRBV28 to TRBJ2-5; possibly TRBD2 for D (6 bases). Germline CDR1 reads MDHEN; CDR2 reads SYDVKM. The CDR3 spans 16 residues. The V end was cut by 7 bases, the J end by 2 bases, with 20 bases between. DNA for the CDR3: TGTGCCAGCACTTCCTCCGACTGTCGGGGGCAAGAGACCCAGTACTTC. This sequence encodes CASTSSDCRGQETQYF.

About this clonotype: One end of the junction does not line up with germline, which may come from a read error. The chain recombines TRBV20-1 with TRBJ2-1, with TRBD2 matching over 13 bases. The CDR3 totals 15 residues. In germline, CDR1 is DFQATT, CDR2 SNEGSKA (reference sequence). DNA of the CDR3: TGCAGTGCTACCAGACTAGCGGGAGGCGGCAATGAGAAGTTCTTC. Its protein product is CSATRLAGGGNEKFF.

In nucleotides, the CDR3 is TGTGCCAGCAGTTACCCGTGCCGAACAGGGGGCCCTACAGATACGCAGTATTTT. It specifies CASSYPCRTGGPTDTQYF. The V gene is TRBV6-9, the J gene TRBJ2-3; 9 bases are shared with TRBD1. CDR3 length: 18 amino acids. With V trimmed by 3 bases and J by 3 bases, 13 bases remained unmatched. Germline loops: CDR1 MNHGY, CDR2 SVAAGI.

The chain's CDR3 is CASSPQGELSGPQHF. CDR3 in DNA: TGTGCCAGCAGTCCACAGGGAGAGCTATCAGGACCACAGCATTTT. V usage is TRBV28 and J usage is TRBJ1-5, with D possibly matching TRBD1 (6 bases). This CDR3 is 15 amino acids long. Trimming stripped 5 bases from V and 13 bases from J, with 24 bases between. Germline CDR1 MDHEN, CDR2 SYDVKM. Drawing the rest from reference TRBV28 and TRBJ1-5, the complete variable domain is DVKVTQSSRYLVKRTGEKVFLECVQDMDHENMFWYRQDPGLGLRLIYFSYDVKMKEKGDIPEGYSVSREKKERFSLILESASTNQTSMYLCASSPQGELSGPQHFGDGTRLSIL.

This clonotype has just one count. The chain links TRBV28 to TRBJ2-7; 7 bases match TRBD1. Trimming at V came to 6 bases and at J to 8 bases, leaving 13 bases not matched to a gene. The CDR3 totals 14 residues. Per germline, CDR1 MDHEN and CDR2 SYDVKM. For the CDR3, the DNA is TGTGCCAGCAGCCTCGACAGGGTCGCTTACCAGCAGTACTTC. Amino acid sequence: CASSLDRVAYQQYF. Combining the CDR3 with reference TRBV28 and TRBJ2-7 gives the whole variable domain DVKVTQSSRYLVKRTGEKVFLECVQDMDHENMFWYRQDPGLGLRLIYFSYDVKMKEKGDIPEGYSVSREKKERFSLILESASTNQTSMYLCASSLDRVAYQQYFGPGTRLTVT.

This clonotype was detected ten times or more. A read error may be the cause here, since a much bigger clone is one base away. The CDR3 DNA is TGTGCTAGTGGACCCCAGGGGTCGAGGAACGCCGGGGAGCTGTTTTTT. It specifies CASGPQGSRNAGELFF. This chain joins TRBV12-5 and TRBJ2-2; D might be TRBD1 (6 bases). Germline CDR1 is LGHNT and CDR2 is FRNRAP. The CDR3 runs 16 residues.